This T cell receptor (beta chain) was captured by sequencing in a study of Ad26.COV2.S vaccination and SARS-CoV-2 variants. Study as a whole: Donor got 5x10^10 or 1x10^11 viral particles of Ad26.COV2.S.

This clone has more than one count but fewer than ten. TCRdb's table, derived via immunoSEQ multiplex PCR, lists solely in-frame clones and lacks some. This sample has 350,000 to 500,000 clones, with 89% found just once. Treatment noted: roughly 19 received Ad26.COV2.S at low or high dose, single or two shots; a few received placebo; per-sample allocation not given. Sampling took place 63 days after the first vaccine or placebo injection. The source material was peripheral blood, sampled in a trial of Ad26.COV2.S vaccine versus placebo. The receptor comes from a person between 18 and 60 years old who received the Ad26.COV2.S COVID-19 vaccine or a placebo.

The CDR3 reads CSARPTDGYTF. The CDR3 DNA is TGCAGTGCTAGACCCACGGATGGCTACACCTTC. This chain uses TRBV20-1 with TRBJ1-2; D is unclear. Per the germline V gene, CDR1 is DFQATT and CDR2 is SNEGSKA (reference sequence). The V and J ends lost 2 bases and 6 bases respectively, with 7 bases between them. The CDR3 sequence is 11 residues long.